The rows below give T cell receptor beta chains drawn from one sample of a study of response to subunit inactivated influenza vaccine. MiXCR, run by TCRdb on the RT-PCR reads, gives a single entry per CDR3 protein. The table records approximately 170,000 distinct CDR3 sequences, approximately 12% of them present only once. The same sample was also studied in work on T cells expressing NK-cell markers.

Material: CD8+ T cells sorted from PBMCs, obtained about 11 days after vaccination. The receptors were gathered from a man in his forties or fifties who received an inactivated influenza vaccine. Both conserved end residues are part of each CDR3. The order of the fields is V gene, D gene, CDR3 length, clone size, J gene, CDR3 DNA, CDR3 protein. The D gene is left open where the match is weak. A clone size is listed for some rows: how often the clone was seen (once, few, many), or a class if it is expanded.

>TRBV10-3|NA|15|NA|TRBJ1-1
TGTGCCATCAGTGAAGCTGTTCAGGGGAGGGCTGAAGCTTTCTTT
CAISEAVQGRAEAFF
>TRBV28|TRBD2|22|many|TRBJ2-7
TGTGCCAGCAGTTTATTCTTGGGGTCGGAAGGTAGCGGGAGAGTTAGCTCCTACGAGCAGTACTTC
CASSLFLGSEGSGRVSSYEQYF
>TRBV13|TRBD1|14|few|TRBJ2-3
TGTGCCAGCAGCTGGCCAGGGGGAACAGATACGCAGTATTTT
CASSWPGGTDTQYF
>TRBV6-5|NA|15|many|TRBJ2-5
TGTGCCAGCAGTTACTCGGTTGGGGTCCAAGAGACCCAGTACTTC
CASSYSVGVQETQYF
>TRBV20-1|TRBD1|17|few|TRBJ2-2
TGCAGTGCTAGAGACCCACAGGGGATTGAGAACACCGGGGAGCTGTTTTTT
CSARDPQGIENTGELFF
>TRBV28|TRBD2|14|few|TRBJ2-1
TGTGCCAGCAGTCTAGCGGGAGGACGCAATGAGCAGTTCTTC
CASSLAGGRNEQFF
>TRBV28|NA|13|few|TRBJ1-5
TGTGCCAGCAGTTTTGCAGGGCCCCAGCCCCAGCATTTT
CASSFAGPQPQHF
>TRBV19|TRBD1|16|few|TRBJ1-2
TGTGCCAGTAGTATAGTCGGCAGGGGGCTGTACTATGGCTACACCTTC
CASSIVGRGLYYGYTF
>TRBV12-5|TRBD1|13|NA|TRBJ1-2
TGTGCTAGTGGTTGGGACAGCGACTATGGCTACACCTTC
CASGWDSDYGYTF
>TRBV9|NA|15|NA|TRBJ2-5
TGTGCCAGCAGCGTAGCCGACAGTTACCAAGAGACCCAGTACTTC
CASSVADSYQETQYF
>TRBV3-1|TRBD2|19|few|TRBJ2-3
TGTGCCAGCAGCCAAGCGCTAGCGGGAGCAACTGCTAGCACAGATACGCAGTATTTT
CASSQALAGATASTDTQYF
>TRBV4-1|TRBD1|16|few|TRBJ1-2
TGCGCCAGCAGCCTGGTACTTGGGACAGATGCTGATGGCTACACCTTC
CASSLVLGTDADGYTF
>TRBV6-2/TRBV6-3|NA|12|few|TRBJ2-5
TGTGCCAGCAGTTACACTCACGAGACCCAGTACTTC
CASSYTHETQYF
>TRBV11-2|NA|13|few|TRBJ2-1
TGTGCCAGCAGCCGGGGGGCTAACAATGAGCAGTTCTTC
CASSRGANNEQFF
>TRBV15|NA|16|medium-sized|TRBJ2-6
TGTGCCACCAGCAGGGGACGGTACTCTGGGGCCAACGTCCTGACTTTC
CATSRGRYSGANVLTF
>TRBV4-3|TRBD1|15|NA|TRBJ2-7
TGCGCCAGCAGCCAAGGTGGGACAGGGCAATACGAGCAGTACTTC
CASSQGGTGQYEQYF
>TRBV4-3|NA|16|once|TRBJ2-6
TGCGCCAGCAGCCAAACCGGGTCCTCTGGGGCCAACGTCCTGACTTTC
CASSQTGSSGANVLTF
>TRBV4-1|TRBD2|18|NA|TRBJ2-3
TGCGCCAGCAGCCAATCGCTAGCGGTGTGGAGGGGCACAGATACGCAGTATTTT
CASSQSLAVWRGTDTQYF
>TRBV29-1|TRBD1|14|many|TRBJ2-1
TGCAGCGTGGAAGGACAGGGGGTCCTCTATGAGCAGTTCTTC
CSVEGQGVLYEQFF
>TRBV29-1|TRBD2|13|many|TRBJ2-1
TGCAGCGTTGCCGTAGCGGGGGCGGGAGAGCAGTTCTTC
CSVAVAGAGEQFF
>TRBV6-1|TRBD2|14|NA|TRBJ2-3
TGTGCCGGATGGACTAGCGGGAGCACAGATACGCAGTATTTT
CAGWTSGSTDTQYF
>TRBV7-8|NA|13|many|TRBJ1-3
TGTGCCAGCAGCTTGGGCTCTGGAAACACCATATATTTT
CASSLGSGNTIYF
>TRBV27|NA|16|few|TRBJ1-6
TGTGCCAGCAGTTTGTACGGGAGCTCCTATAATTCACCCCTCCACTTT
CASSLYGSSYNSPLHF
>TRBV19|TRBD2|17|many|TRBJ2-5
TGTGCCAGTAGTCCGGGACTAGCGGGGGACCTACAAGAGACCCAGTACTTC
CASSPGLAGDLQETQYF
>TRBV6-2/TRBV6-3|NA|15|few|TRBJ1-5
TGTGCCAGCACCTACTCCATATCTAGCAATCAGCCCCAGCATTTT
CASTYSISSNQPQHF
>TRBV7-9|TRBD1|15|few|TRBJ1-5
TGTGCCAGCAGCTCCGGACAGGGAGAGGGGCAGCCCCAGCATTTT
CASSSGQGEGQPQHF
>TRBV5-1|NA|13|many|TRBJ2-7
TGCGCCAGCAGCCCCGACAGAATTTACGAGCAGTACTTC
CASSPDRIYEQYF
>TRBV6-5|TRBD1|19|few|TRBJ1-4
TGTGCCAGCAGTTACTTCGGACAGGGGGCTCCCCCAACTAATGAAAAACTGTTTTTT
CASSYFGQGAPPTNEKLFF
>TRBV7-9|NA|17|few|TRBJ1-3
TGTGCCAGCAGCTTAGCGTGGGGCAGGATTTCTGGAAACACCATATATTTT
CASSLAWGRISGNTIYF
>TRBV27|NA|13|many|TRBJ2-3
TGTGCCAGCAGTTTTGGGGCAGAGGATACGCAGTATTTT
CASSFGAEDTQYF
>TRBV12-3/TRBV12-4|TRBD1|14|NA|TRBJ2-7
TGTGCCAGCAGCCCGGGACAGGGGATCTACGAGCAGTACTTC
CASSPGQGIYEQYF
>TRBV9|NA|14|NA|TRBJ2-1
TGTGCCAGCAGCGTCCGGGCGCCCTACAATGAGCAGTTCTTC
CASSVRAPYNEQFF
>TRBV4-1|NA|13|few|TRBJ2-1
TGCGCCAGCAGCCGCAACCTGGGGGATGAGCAGTTCTTC
CASSRNLGDEQFF
>TRBV20-1|TRBD1|14|few|TRBJ2-5
TGCAGTGCTAGACCGGACAGGGGGCAAGAGACCCAGTACTTC
CSARPDRGQETQYF
>TRBV4-1|NA|13|NA|TRBJ1-1
TGCGCCAGCAGCCAATCCGAGGGCCCTGAAGCTTTCTTT
CASSQSEGPEAFF
>TRBV4-1|NA|13|many|TRBJ2-1
TGCGCCAGCAGCCAAAACGCGGGGAATGAGCAGTTCTTC
CASSQNAGNEQFF
>TRBV29-1|TRBD1|15|many|TRBJ2-7
TGCAGCGTTGAAGAATCGGGACAGGGTTCCTACGAGCAGTACTTC
CSVEESGQGSYEQYF
>TRBV20-1|NA|15|few|TRBJ1-2
TGCAGTGCTAGGATTCCGGACAGAACTAACTATGGCTACACCTTC
CSARIPDRTNYGYTF
>TRBV28|TRBD2|19|NA|TRBJ2-1
TGTGCCAGCAGTTTAAGAGCGGGACTAGCGGGAACCTTGGCAATGGAGCAGTTCTTC
CASSLRAGLAGTLAMEQFF
>TRBV27|NA|13|NA|TRBJ2-7
TGTGCCAGCAGTTTGGTTCCCGGGGTTGAGCAGTACTTC
CASSLVPGVEQYF
>TRBV28|NA|16|few|TRBJ2-7
TGTGCCAGCAGTCCGGTGACAGGCTTGAGCTCCTACGAGCAGTACTTC
CASSPVTGLSSYEQYF
>TRBV20-1|NA|12|few|TRBJ1-1
TGCAGTGCTCCGGGCTTTGACACTGAAGCTTTCTTT
CSAPGFDTEAFF
>TRBV11-2|TRBD1|17|NA|TRBJ2-1
TGTGCCAGCAGCTACCGGACAGGGGGCCTGTCCTACAATGAGCAGTTCTTC
CASSYRTGGLSYNEQFF
>TRBV7-8|NA|14|NA|TRBJ2-3
TGTGCCAGCAGCTTGGAGGTCTATCCAGATACGCAGTATTTT
CASSLEVYPDTQYF
>TRBV7-9|NA|14|NA|TRBJ2-7
TGTGCCAGCAGCGCCGGGACGGCAACCTACGAGCAGTACTTC
CASSAGTATYEQYF
>TRBV5-6|NA|13|NA|TRBJ2-7
TGTGCCATCGGCTTGGGGCTCTCCTACGAGCAGTACTTC
CAIGLGLSYEQYF
>TRBV7-9|NA|12|NA|TRBJ2-1
TGTGCCAGCAGCTTATATCCCGCTGAGCAGTTCTTC
CASSLYPAEQFF
>TRBV3-1|TRBD2|17|many|TRBJ2-1
TGTGCCAGCAGCCAAGATTTCGCGGGAGAGGCCTACAATGAGCAGTTCTTC
CASSQDFAGEAYNEQFF
>TRBV10-3|NA|13|NA|TRBJ2-7
TGTGCCATCGGTGCTAGCGAGATCTACGAGCAGTACTTC
CAIGASEIYEQYF
>TRBV4-3|NA|15|few|TRBJ1-3
TGCGCCAGCAGCCAAGATTTGAGCTCTGGAAACACCATATATTTT
CASSQDLSSGNTIYF
>TRBV6-1|TRBD2|18|many|TRBJ2-5
TGTGCCAGCAGTCCCGTGATGACTAGCGGGAGTTTAGGGGAGACCCAGTACTTC
CASSPVMTSGSLGETQYF
>TRBV19|TRBD2|15|few|TRBJ2-3
TGTGCCAGTAGTATAGGAAGCCTGCGGGAGAAAACGCAGTATTTT
CASSIGSLREKTQYF
>TRBV20-1|TRBD1|13|NA|TRBJ1-4
TGCAGTGCTAAGAGCAGGGGGGAGGTTGAACTGTTTTTT
CSAKSRGEVELFF
>TRBV10-3|NA|13|few|TRBJ1-1
TGTGCCATCAGTGAATCCCCGAACACTGAAGCTTTCTTT
CAISESPNTEAFF
>TRBV7-2|TRBD2|15|few|TRBJ2-7
TGTGCCAGCAGCTTAGGGGAGGGTTGGTTGGTCGAGCAGTACTTC
CASSLGEGWLVEQYF
>TRBV9|NA|15|few|TRBJ2-7
TGTGCCAGCAGCGTAGCGGGGAGCAGCTCTGGGGAGCAGTACTTC
CASSVAGSSSGEQYF
>TRBV5-1|TRBD1|17|NA|TRBJ2-2
TGCGCCAGCAGCCCCCCCCCGGGACAGGGGGGCACCGGGGAGCTGTTTTTT
CASSPPPGQGGTGELFF